Listed here is a single T cell receptor (beta chain). Its specific antigen is unknown. Because the CDR3 is missing its conserved closing phenylalanine or tryptophan, this is likely a read error. Starting from approximately 500 ng total RNA, TCRbeta-specific cDNA was produced by reverse transcription with a constant-region primer and ProtoScript II reverse transcriptase. The TCRbeta libraries were prepared through three rounds of nested multiplex PCR following a slightly modified ARM-PCR procedure. Sample barcodes and Illumina adapters were attached in a final 25-cycle PCR using Deep VentR polymerase. Before sequencing, amplicons of 200-500 bp were purified from gel using a QIAquick gel extraction kit. The TCRbeta amplicons were sequenced with 250-bp paired-end reads on an Illumina HiSeq 2500. Under the source paper's analysis protocol: Reads were quality-trimmed with Trimmomatic v0.33, and paired reads were merged with FLASH v1.2.11 to recover full CDR3 sequences. V, D and J germline segments were assigned to the rearranged TCRbeta sequences by MiGEC v1.2.1b. Clonotype statistics and Shannon-Wiener diversity indices were calculated with VDJtools v1.0.0. Except for diversity analysis, only each sample's 250 most abundant clonotypes were used in subsequent analyses to reduce sampling bias. TCRdb redid the processing of the public reads, applying fastp at Q25 and MiXCR, and retained in-frame beta chains. Each entry is one CDR3 protein sequence, shown with its most common DNA and genes. The V and J calls and clone size come from TCRdb's table, not from the authors' own analysis. The sample has fewer than 75,000 distinct CDR3 sequences on record, 71% of them singletons. The ten biggest clones cover about 40% of the sample.

This entry comes from a study of tumor-infiltrating lymphocytes in primary liver carcinoma (TCRdb year 2017). Describing the broader study: Hepatocellular carcinoma (four) or combined HCC and intrahepatic cholangiocarcinoma (one) was present in the five patients, who were three men and two women aged 30 to 69 years. The tumors of the five patients were staged as T1-T3 N0M0, with maximum diameters ranging from roughly 4 to 11 cm. Each sample produced about 3.5 to 8 million productive TCRbeta reads, and read depth showed no significant difference between tissue types. The study combined TCRbeta repertoire sequencing, expression microarrays and whole-exome sequencing across five regions of each liver tumor, with adjacent normal tissue and blood. A total of 35 specimens from 5 patients underwent TCRbeta repertoire sequencing, comprising approximately 25 tumor regions, 5 adjacent noncancerous liver tissues and 5 peripheral blood samples. The roughly 25 tumor region samples were profiled with Agilent mRNA microarrays so that TCRbeta repertoire diversity could be related to the local molecular phenotype. High reproducibility was observed for the technical replicate repertoires, with mean shared-clone rates approximately 0.9 and correlation coefficients above 0.95. Study-wide findings and limitations: Only the TCR beta chain was sequenced, which likely underestimates true repertoire diversity because unpaired alpha chains were not captured. With just 4 or 5 patients in the study, the authors point out that the findings should be validated in a larger study. Repertoire overlap was found to be higher between tumor regions (mean about 36%) than between tumor-adjacent (roughly 17%) or tumor-blood (around 15%) pairs, consistent with antigen-driven expansion. Because the samples were bulk and unsorted, CD4+ and CD8+ T cell repertoires could not be compared. The top 250 clones made up a significantly larger repertoire fraction in tumors than in blood (p = 0.039). Only about 7.5-25% of top clones were present in all five regions of a tumor, suggesting spatial heterogeneity of tumor-infiltrating T cells.

Without any cell sorting, total RNA and DNA were extracted together from approximately 20-30 mg of bulk tissue using the AllPrep DNA/RNA mini kit. Five patients with histopathologically diagnosed primary liver carcinoma underwent surgical resection in China between November 2015 and early 2016. At the time of sampling, the patients had chronic HBV infection and had not received any treatment. Five spatially separated regions were sampled per tumor: superior, inferior, left-lateral and right-lateral poles, plus the tumor centre. According to histology, viable tumor cells made up more than 85% of every tumor sample. Each fresh piece of tumor and adjacent tissue was cut in two, with one half stored in RNAlater at -80 degrees C and the other half sent for histology. This clonotype originated in a man aged 40-49 years with primary liver carcinoma and hepatitis B virus infection. Sequenced: liver tumor tissue from sampling region 4. Reading the label with the study, this specimen's cell subset or site is: tumor region T4, right-lateral pole.

The CDR3 protein: CASSLDLGVIYEQYL. The DNA sequence is TGTGCCAGCAGCTTAGATCTCGGGGTCATCTATGAGCAGTACCTC. Here the chain combines TRBV11-2 and TRBJ2-7; a weak D assignment points to TRBD2 (5 bases agree). The CDR3 is 15 amino acids long, termini counted. Of the read, only the CDR3 DNA is kept; its 45 bases are in frame from base 1. CDR1 and CDR2, per the germline V gene, are SGHAT and FQNNGV. Trimming takes 0 bases from V and 7 bases from J, and the germline ends sit 16 bases apart.